This entry lists 13 T cell receptor beta chains sequenced from one sample in a study of T cell repertoires in cytomegalovirus infection. MiXCR, applied by TCRdb to the reads, yields one record per CDR3 protein. The repertoire holds 250,000 or so distinct CDR3 sequences, approximately 15% seen once, with around half in the top ten. The specimen sequenced was CD8+ T cells from PBMCs. Every receptor here comes from a human donor in good health (CMV status not recorded). Some clones in this sample may be carry-over from other donors' samples.

This clonotype was recorded many times. The V and J genes are TRBV5-1 and TRBJ2-3; D possibly corresponds to TRBD2 (7 bases). The V gene's germline CDR1 is SGHRS and CDR2 YFSETQ. CDR3 size: 15 residues. V was trimmed by 4 bases and J by 7 bases, leaving 19 bases between them. The CDR3: CASSPSGGPVHTQYF. The CDR3 DNA is TGCGCCAGCAGCCCCTCGGGGGGCCCGGTTCATACGCAGTATTTT.

The chain joins TRBV6-5 to TRBJ2-7; D is ambiguous. The CDR3 is 13 amino acids. Germline V gene data show CDR1 as MNHEY and CDR2 as SVGAGI. The V end was cut by 0 bases, the J end by 5 bases, with 8 bases between. CDR3 nucleotides: TGTGCCAGCAGTTACTCCGGGCCCCACGAGCAGTACTTC. Translated, it gives CASSYSGPHEQYF.

V and J are TRBV4-1 and TRBJ2-1; maybe TRBD2 (5 bases). Per germline, CDR1 MGHRA and CDR2 YSYEKL. There are 15 residues in the CDR3. V was clipped by 0 bases and J by 6 bases, with 12 bases between them. Here the CDR3 reads CASSQDPGFGNEQFF. CDR3 bases: TGCGCCAGCAGCCAAGATCCGGGGTTCGGCAATGAGCAGTTCTTC.

V and J are TRBV10-3 and TRBJ1-6, with D maybe TRBD1 (5 bases). This CDR3 has 14 amino acids. Looked up from germline, CDR1 is ENHRY and CDR2 is SYGVKD. Trimming cost V 5 bases and J 5 bases, with 10 bases left between them. The CDR3 nucleotides are TGTGCCATCAGTCCAGGGATCCATAATTCACCCCTCCACTTT. Its translation: CAISPGIHNSPLHF.

The chain combines TRBV2 with TRBJ2-3; the D is unclear. This CDR3 contains 14 residues. V lost 5 bases and J 2 bases, leaving 11 bases between the germline ends. The germline CDR1 and CDR2 sequences are SNHLY and FYNNEI. The CDR3 nucleotides read TGTGCCAGCAGTCTGCTTGTTCCCACAGATACGCAGTATTTT. It yields the protein CASSLLVPTDTQYF.

Many counts were recorded for this clonotype. The chain recombines TRBV27 with TRBJ1-5; no clear D. The CDR3 length is 13 residues. Trimming pared 7 bases from V and 6 bases from J, leaving 13 bases between. The germline CDR1 and CDR2 sequences are MNHEY and SMNVEV (reference sequence). The CDR3 sequence: CASTAGWGQPQHF. The CDR3 bases are TGTGCCAGCACGGCAGGCTGGGGTCAGCCCCAGCATTTT.

This clonotype was seen a few times. The CDR3, as DNA: TGTGCCAGCAGCCCGTCGGGACAGTCTAGGGAGACCCAGTACTTC. Its translation: CASSPSGQSRETQYF. V usage is TRBV7-9 and J usage is TRBJ2-5; TRBD1 aligns across 7 bases. There are 15 residues in the CDR3. The germline V gene encodes CDR1 SEHNR and CDR2 FQNEAQ (reference sequence). V shed 5 bases and J 5 bases; nucleotides not matched to a gene: 11.

The chain couples TRBV2 to TRBJ2-7; D perhaps matches TRBD1 (6 bases). The CDR3 consists of 11 residues. Germline-derived CDR1 and CDR2 are SNHLY and FYNNEI. V shed 6 bases and J shed 5 bases, with 8 bases lying between them. CDR3 DNA: TGTGCCAGCAGAGGGGGTAACGAGCAGTACTTC. Amino acids: CASRGGNEQYF. Full variable domain (missing parts from reference TRBV2 and TRBJ2-7): EPEVTQTPSHQVTQMGQEVILRCVPISNHLYFYWYRQILGQKVEFLVSFYNNEISEKSEIFDDQFSVERPDGSNFTLKIRSTKLEDSAMYFCASRGGNEQYFGPGTRLTVT.

Of note for this clonotype: Possible read error: a much larger clone is one base away. The rearrangement joins TRBV6-1 to TRBJ1-2, with no clear D. Germline CDR1 reads MNHNS; CDR2 reads SASEGT. This CDR3 comprises 12 residues. Trimming left V 6 bases short and J 8 bases short, with 13 bases between. The CDR3 here is CASRTLSGGYTF. CDR3 coding DNA: TGTGCCAGCAGGACTCTCAGTGGAGGCTACACCTTC.

This sequence joins TRBV11-2 and TRBJ2-7, with 8 nucleotides matching TRBD1. Trimming removed 5 bases from V and 0 bases from J; junction bases left unmatched: 3. The germline gives CDR1 SGHAT, CDR2 FQNNGV. The CDR3 has 14 amino acids. CDR3 DNA sequence: TGTGCCAGCAGCGCAACAGGGGGCTCCTACGAGCAGTACTTC. It specifies CASSATGGSYEQYF.

This clonotype showed up many times. CDR3: CASSYGTGAEAFF. The CDR3 nucleotides read TGTGCCAGCAGTTACGGGACAGGGGCTGAAGCTTTCTTT. The chain uses TRBV6-6 and TRBJ1-1; the match to TRBD1 covers 10 bases. V lost 2 bases to trimming and J lost 6 bases; unmatched junction nucleotides: 0. This CDR3 contains 13 residues. Germline CDR1 and CDR2: MNHNY and SVGAGI (reference sequence).

The sample holds many counts of this clonotype. The chain carries TRBV5-1 and TRBJ2-2; 8 nucleotides align to TRBD2. In germline, CDR1 is SGHRS, CDR2 YFSETQ. CDR3 length: 15 amino acids. J lost 1 base, V lost 3 bases, and 2 bases had no gene match. This CDR3 reads CASSSGGQNTGELFF. DNA for the CDR3: TGCGCCAGCAGCTCGGGGGGGCAGAACACCGGGGAGCTGTTTTTT.

The chain is built from TRBV9 and TRBJ2-1; 9 bases match TRBD2. The CDR3 runs to 18 residues. Germline CDR1 is SGDLS and CDR2 is YYNGEE. J lost 7 bases, V lost 3 bases, and 17 bases had no gene match. CDR3: CASSAPRAGGGSSNEQFF. The CDR3 DNA reads TGTGCCAGCAGCGCACCCCGAGCGGGGGGCGGGTCTTCTAATGAGCAGTTCTTC.